The source of this T cell receptor beta chain is a study of monozygotic twins with inflammatory bowel disease (dated by TCRdb to between 2017 and 2020). With regard to the full study: The full study comprised around 28 monozygotic twin pairs: nine German pairs (four IBD-concordant, five IBD-discordant) and 19 IBD-discordant Danish pairs. Each individual had, on average, about 151 000 unique TCRalpha sequences and 181 000 unique TCRbeta sequences available for analysis. Within discordant pairs, disease-associated traits were sought mainly by comparing IBD patients with their genetically identical healthy co-twins.

Library prep was done by 5' RACE. Preparation of each TCR library used 3,500 to 4,500 ng of total RNA. cDNA was synthesized with SMARTScribe reverse transcriptase in eight separate reactions per sample. Unique molecular identifiers containing a 6-nucleotide sample barcode were introduced through template switching during cDNA synthesis. Two nested PCRs of about 16 and 10 cycles amplified the TCRalpha and TCRbeta cDNA, and bead purification followed each PCR. Before amplification, the cDNA was both treated with uracil DNA-glycosylase and purified with the QIAquick PCR purification kit. The second PCR added Illumina TruSeq-compatible adapters along with sample-specific barcodes. TapeStation and Qubit were used to check library quality and concentration, and around 5 ng of each library went into the pool. Sequencing of pooled libraries was carried out on an Illumina HiSeq2500 single-index Rapid Run using 2 x 100 bp reads and custom sequencing primers. Under the source paper's analysis protocol: UMI-based consensus assembly with MiGEC version 1.2.6 was used to correct PCR and sequencing errors. V(D)J alignment, clonotype assembly and CDR3 extraction were performed with MiXCR version 2.1.1. To normalise gene usage, clonotype sharing and MAIT/NKT TCR abundance, the analysis used the top 1000, 10 000 and 20 000 clonotypes per sample. After downsampling to 27 000 UMIs, diversity was calculated as the inverse Simpson index using the vegan R package. Paired Mann-Whitney U tests were applied to discordant twin pairs, with Benjamini-Hochberg correction for multiple testing. Once TCRdb had reprocessed the reads, it stored one entry per CDR3 protein sequence and supplied no DNA. It is TCRdb's table, rather than the study itself, that gives the V and J calls and clone size. The sample table on file contains some 440,000 distinct CDR3 sequences. The top ten constitute 2% to 2.5% of the sample.

The CDR3 measures 14 amino acids from cysteine to phenylalanine. Only the protein is available. From the germline V gene, CDR1 is SGHVS and CDR2 is FNYEAQ. Points the paper makes about the study in general: The analysis was unable to tell different T cell subtypes apart. The results gave no support for a single strong signal or clonotype linked to IBD. A decrease in TCRbeta repertoire diversity, as measured by inverse Simpson index, was observed in IBD patients compared with their healthy co-twins. Background noise and inter-individual variability may have been introduced into the repertoires by the differing immunosuppressive treatments among patients. Fewer clonotypes were shared with other individuals by IBD patients than by healthy twins, most markedly in patients showing signs of disease activity. Repertoire similarity did not differ between concordant and discordant twins, which could be due to limited statistical power.

As to this clonotype: Its antigen has not been determined.

A roughly 2.7 ml peripheral blood sample was drawn into PAXgene tubes per donor and stored at -80°C. Total RNA was isolated from whole blood with the PAXgene blood miRNA kit on an automated QIAcube, without T cell sorting. Peripheral blood from monozygotic twin pairs concordant or discordant for inflammatory bowel disease was subjected to deep TCRalpha and TCRbeta repertoire profiling with unique molecular barcoding. Smoking habits were recorded for all twin pairs, and each individual was classified as a current, former or never smoker. The V gene is TRBV7-6 and the J gene is TRBJ2-2; as DNA is missing, the TRBD2 call by TCRdb cannot be tested. Input material: blood. This TCR was recovered from a human donor with ulcerative colitis or Crohn's disease, or a healthy co-twin of an affected twin (not recorded which). CDR3 sequence: CASSAQGGTGELFF. The full variable domain, with segments outside the CDR3 supplied by the reference TRBV7-6 and TRBJ2-2 proteins, appears as GAGVSQSPRYKVTKRGQDVALRCDPISGHVSLYWYRQALGQGPEFLTYFNYEAQQDKSGLPNDRFSAERPEGSISTLTIQRTEQRDSAMYRCASSAQGGTGELFFGEGSRLTVL.